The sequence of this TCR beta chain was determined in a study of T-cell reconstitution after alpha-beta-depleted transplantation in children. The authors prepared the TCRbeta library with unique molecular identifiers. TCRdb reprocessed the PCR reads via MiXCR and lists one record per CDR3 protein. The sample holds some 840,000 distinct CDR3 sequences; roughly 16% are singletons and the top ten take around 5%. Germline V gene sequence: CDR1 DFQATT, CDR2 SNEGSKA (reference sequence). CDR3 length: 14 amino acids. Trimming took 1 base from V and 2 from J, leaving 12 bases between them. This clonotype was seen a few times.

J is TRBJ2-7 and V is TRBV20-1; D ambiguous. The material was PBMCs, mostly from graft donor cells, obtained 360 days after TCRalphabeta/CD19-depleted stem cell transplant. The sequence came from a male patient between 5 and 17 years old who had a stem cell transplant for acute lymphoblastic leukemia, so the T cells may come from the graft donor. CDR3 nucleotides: TGCAGTGCTAGAGCCTCGAAGTTGCCCTACGAGCAGTACTTC. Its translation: CSARASKLPYEQYF.